Listed below are T cell receptor beta chains from one sample, sequenced in a study of shared clonotypes between healthy human individuals. This table comes from immunoSEQ multiplex PCR, and its TCRdb copy is limited to in-frame clones, with some not included. The sample includes about 490,000 clones, roughly 85% seen only once; the top ten take 12%. Sample: PBMCs. These receptor sequences come from a woman between 40 and 55 years old in good health. Some clones in this sample may be carry-over from other donors' samples. Each CDR3 is given with its conserved first and last residue. The order of the fields is J gene, V gene, CDR3 protein.

j_gene: TRBJ2-7; v_gene: TRBV5-1; CDR3aa: CASSLAPGQSSNEQYF
j_gene: TRBJ2-7; v_gene: TRBV7-8; CDR3aa: CASSSSGTGGDEQYF
j_gene: TRBJ1-5; v_gene: TRBV9; CDR3aa: CASSVDGFAGPQHF
j_gene: TRBJ2-1; v_gene: TRBV9; CDR3aa: CASSVAGDSDYNEQFF
j_gene: TRBJ1-3; v_gene: TRBV14; CDR3aa: CASSRSGTGVGNTIYF
j_gene: TRBJ2-2; v_gene: TRBV14; CDR3aa: CASSRSGEGELFF
j_gene: TRBJ2-2; v_gene: TRBV7-8; CDR3aa: CASSLLSRGPTGELFF
j_gene: TRBJ2-1; v_gene: TRBV6-4; CDR3aa: CASSATSGYNEQFF
j_gene: TRBJ1-2; v_gene: TRBV14; CDR3aa: CASSHLGGSPRDYGYTF
j_gene: TRBJ2-1; v_gene: TRBV9; CDR3aa: CASSVEFSGANEQFF
j_gene: TRBJ1-1; v_gene: TRBV19; CDR3aa: CASSNPAMNTEAFF
j_gene: TRBJ2-7; v_gene: TRBV5-1; CDR3aa: CASSWKDRGYEQYF
j_gene: TRBJ2-1; v_gene: TRBV5-1; CDR3aa: CASSGLAGAYNEQFF
j_gene: TRBJ2-2; v_gene: TRBV7-6; CDR3aa: CASSLRGRTGTRGGQTGELFF
j_gene: TRBJ2-5; v_gene: TRBV30; CDR3aa: CAWSFGSFGETQYF
j_gene: TRBJ2-1; v_gene: TRBV11-2; CDR3aa: CASSPQLAGDHEQFF
j_gene: TRBJ2-1; v_gene: TRBV30; CDR3aa: CAWSRGLARGYEQFF
j_gene: TRBJ2-3; v_gene: TRBV30; CDR3aa: CAWSVGLVTDTQYF
j_gene: TRBJ2-7; v_gene: TRBV5-1; CDR3aa: CASSLSAGVSSYEQYF
j_gene: TRBJ2-1; v_gene: TRBV7-3; CDR3aa: CASSRIPTGKQFF
j_gene: TRBJ2-1; v_gene: TRBV7-3; CDR3aa: CASRPTSGSDNEQFF
j_gene: TRBJ2-1; v_gene: TRBV28; CDR3aa: CASSLQGLPNEQFF
j_gene: TRBJ1-1; v_gene: TRBV4-2; CDR3aa: CASSQGTGGYTEAFF
j_gene: TRBJ2-5; v_gene: TRBV5-1; CDR3aa: CASSLETGLKTQYF
j_gene: TRBJ2-7; v_gene: TRBV5-6; CDR3aa: CASSLGQSYEQYF
j_gene: TRBJ2-3; v_gene: TRBV5-8; CDR3aa: CASSLVLAGTDTQYF
j_gene: TRBJ2-7; v_gene: TRBV2; CDR3aa: CASKGREGSYEQYF
j_gene: TRBJ2-2; v_gene: TRBV5-4; CDR3aa: CASSLGSGANTGELFF
j_gene: TRBJ1-6; v_gene: TRBV25-1; CDR3aa: CASSPGGSSYNSPLHF
j_gene: TRBJ2-1; v_gene: TRBV5-1; CDR3aa: CASSLVLASGNNEQFF
j_gene: TRBJ2-3; v_gene: TRBV30; CDR3aa: CAWSRGLAGADTQYF
j_gene: -; v_gene: TRBV28; CDR3aa: CASSSPGQPPYEQYF
j_gene: TRBJ2-5; v_gene: TRBV5-1; CDR3aa: CARRGGGRLQETQYF
j_gene: TRBJ1-1; v_gene: TRBV27; CDR3aa: CASKISGGRMRRGAFF
j_gene: TRBJ2-7; v_gene: TRBV4-2; CDR3aa: CASSQVASGTYEQYF
j_gene: TRBJ2-1; v_gene: TRBV10-1; CDR3aa: CASSVGDGGRVEQFF
j_gene: TRBJ2-1; v_gene: TRBV19; CDR3aa: CASSIDQRTREFF
j_gene: TRBJ1-5; v_gene: TRBV27; CDR3aa: CASSRQGFMSNQPQHF
j_gene: TRBJ2-3; v_gene: TRBV18; CDR3aa: CASSPLGTSEKGDTQYF
j_gene: TRBJ2-5; v_gene: TRBV7-9; CDR3aa: CASSLFAEETQYF
j_gene: TRBJ2-7; v_gene: TRBV28; CDR3aa: CASTRRGEGPYEQYF
j_gene: TRBJ1-5; v_gene: TRBV28; CDR3aa: CASSYSGGGNQPQHF
j_gene: TRBJ1-1; v_gene: TRBV9; CDR3aa: CASSVDGGNTEAFF
j_gene: TRBJ2-2; v_gene: TRBV27; CDR3aa: CASSLWDTHTGELFF